These 2 T cell receptor beta chains were all obtained from the same sample, sequenced in a study of identifying expanded T cells in peripheral blood. Repertoires were generated with immunoSEQ multiplex PCR, while TCRdb's copy carries only in-frame clones and drops some. This sample yields 80,000 to 90,000 clones, of which around 86% are seen a single time; around 5.6% belongs to the top ten. Sequencing was carried out using blood. The source of these receptors is a person between 18 and 69 years old in good health.

The chain combines TRBV15 with TRBJ1-6, with D hard to call. Germline CDR1 and CDR2: LNHNV and YYDKDF (reference sequence). The CDR3 runs to 16 residues. Trimming removed 1 base at V and 0 bases at J, with 7 bases between. CDR3 sequence (DNA): TGTGCCACCAGCAGAGCTGTTCCCTCCTATAATTCACCCCTCCACTTT. Translated, it gives CATSRAVPSYNSPLHF.

This clone came up once. The chain has TRBV11-2 and TRBJ1-5, with 7 bases aligning to TRBD1. The CDR3 has 13 residues. The germline gives CDR1 SGHAT, CDR2 FQNNGV. Trimming at V came to 5 bases and at J to 11 bases, leaving 9 bases not matched to a gene. The CDR3 protein is CASSTGAGPTQHF. DNA of the CDR3: TGTGCCAGCAGCACAGGGGCAGGTCCGACCCAGCATTTT.